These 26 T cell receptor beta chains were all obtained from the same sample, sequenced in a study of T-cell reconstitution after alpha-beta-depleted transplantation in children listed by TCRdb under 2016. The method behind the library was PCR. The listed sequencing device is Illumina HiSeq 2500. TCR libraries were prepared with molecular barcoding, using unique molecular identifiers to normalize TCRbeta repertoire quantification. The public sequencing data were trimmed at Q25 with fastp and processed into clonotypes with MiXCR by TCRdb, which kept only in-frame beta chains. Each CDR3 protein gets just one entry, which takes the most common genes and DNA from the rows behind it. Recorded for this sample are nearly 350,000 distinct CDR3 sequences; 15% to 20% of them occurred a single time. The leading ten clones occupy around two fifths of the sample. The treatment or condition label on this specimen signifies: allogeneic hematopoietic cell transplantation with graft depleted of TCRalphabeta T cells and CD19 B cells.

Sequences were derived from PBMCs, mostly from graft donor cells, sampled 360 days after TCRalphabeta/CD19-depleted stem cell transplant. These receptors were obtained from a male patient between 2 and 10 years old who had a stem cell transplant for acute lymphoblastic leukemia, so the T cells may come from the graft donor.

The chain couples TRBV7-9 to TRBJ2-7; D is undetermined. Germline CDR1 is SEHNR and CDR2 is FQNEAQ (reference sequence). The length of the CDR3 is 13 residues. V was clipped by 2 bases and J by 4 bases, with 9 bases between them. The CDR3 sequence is CASSLSGLYEQYF. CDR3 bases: TGTGCCAGCAGCTTATCTGGCTTGTACGAGCAGTACTTC.

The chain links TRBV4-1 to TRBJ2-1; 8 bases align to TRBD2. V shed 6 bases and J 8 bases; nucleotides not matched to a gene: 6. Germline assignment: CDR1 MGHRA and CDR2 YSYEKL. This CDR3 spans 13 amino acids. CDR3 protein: CASSQREFDEQFF. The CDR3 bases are TGCGCCAGCAGTCAGCGGGAGTTCGATGAGCAGTTCTTC.

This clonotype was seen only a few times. The CDR3 loop reads CASSFGAVQANTGELFF. The CDR3 bases are TGTGCCAGCAGTTTTGGTGCGGTCCAGGCGAACACCGGGGAGCTGTTTTTT. This rearrangement joins TRBV6-5 to TRBJ2-2; unclear D gene. Trimming shortened V by 4 bases and J by 0 bases, and 15 bases separated the two germline ends. This CDR3 is 17 amino acids long. In germline, CDR1 is MNHEY, CDR2 SVGAGI.

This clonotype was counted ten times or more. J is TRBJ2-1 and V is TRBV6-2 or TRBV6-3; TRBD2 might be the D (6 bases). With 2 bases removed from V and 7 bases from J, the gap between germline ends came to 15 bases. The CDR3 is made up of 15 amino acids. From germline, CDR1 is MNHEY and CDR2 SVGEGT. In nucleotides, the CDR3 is TGTGCCAGCAGTTACCGAAAAGGAGGGCCGAATGAGCAGTTCTTC. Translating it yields CASSYRKGGPNEQFF.

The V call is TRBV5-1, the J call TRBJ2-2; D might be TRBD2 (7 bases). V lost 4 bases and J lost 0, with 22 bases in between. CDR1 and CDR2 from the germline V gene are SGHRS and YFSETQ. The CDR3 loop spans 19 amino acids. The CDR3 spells CASSTGIGGHGSNTGELFF. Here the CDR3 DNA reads TGCGCCAGCAGCACTGGGATCGGGGGGCACGGATCGAACACCGGGGAGCTGTTTTTT.

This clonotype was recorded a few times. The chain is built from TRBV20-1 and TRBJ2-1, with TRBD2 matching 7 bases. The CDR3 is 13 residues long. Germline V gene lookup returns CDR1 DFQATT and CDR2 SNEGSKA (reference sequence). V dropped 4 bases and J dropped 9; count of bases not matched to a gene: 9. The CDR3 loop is CSANREGEGEQFF. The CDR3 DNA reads TGCAGTGCTAACCGGGAAGGGGAGGGTGAGCAGTTCTTC.

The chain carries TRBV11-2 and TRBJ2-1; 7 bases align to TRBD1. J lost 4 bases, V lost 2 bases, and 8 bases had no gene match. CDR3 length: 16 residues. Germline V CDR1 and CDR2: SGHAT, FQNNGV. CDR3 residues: CASSLYRDSLYNEQFF. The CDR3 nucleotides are TGTGCCAGCAGCTTATACCGGGACAGCTTATACAATGAGCAGTTCTTC.

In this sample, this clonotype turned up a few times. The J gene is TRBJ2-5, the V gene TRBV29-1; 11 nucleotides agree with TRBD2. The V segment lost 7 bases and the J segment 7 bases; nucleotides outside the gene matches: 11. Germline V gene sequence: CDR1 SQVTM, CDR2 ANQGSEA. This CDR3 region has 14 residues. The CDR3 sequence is CSAAELAGAGTQYF. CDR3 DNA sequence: TGCAGCGCAGCCGAACTAGCGGGGGCGGGGACCCAGTACTTC.

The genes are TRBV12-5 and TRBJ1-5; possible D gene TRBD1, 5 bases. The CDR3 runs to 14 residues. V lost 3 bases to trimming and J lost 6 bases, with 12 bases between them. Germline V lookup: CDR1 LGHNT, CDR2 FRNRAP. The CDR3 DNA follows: TGTGCTAGTGGTTTACACCCAACAGGTCAGCCCCAGCATTTT. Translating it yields CASGLHPTGQPQHF.

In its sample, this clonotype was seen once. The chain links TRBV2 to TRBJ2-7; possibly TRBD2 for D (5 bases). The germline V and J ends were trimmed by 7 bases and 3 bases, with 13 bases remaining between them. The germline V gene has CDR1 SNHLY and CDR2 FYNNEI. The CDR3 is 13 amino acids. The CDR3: CASTDGDYYEQYF. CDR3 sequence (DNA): TGTGCCAGCACCGACGGGGATTACTACGAGCAGTACTTC.

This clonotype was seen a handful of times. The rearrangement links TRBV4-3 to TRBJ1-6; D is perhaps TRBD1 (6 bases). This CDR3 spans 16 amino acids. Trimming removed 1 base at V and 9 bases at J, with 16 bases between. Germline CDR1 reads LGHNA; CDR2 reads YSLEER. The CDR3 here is CASSQGARGNSSPLHF. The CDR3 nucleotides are TGCGCCAGCAGCCAAGGGGCTAGGGGGAATAGTTCACCCCTCCACTTT.

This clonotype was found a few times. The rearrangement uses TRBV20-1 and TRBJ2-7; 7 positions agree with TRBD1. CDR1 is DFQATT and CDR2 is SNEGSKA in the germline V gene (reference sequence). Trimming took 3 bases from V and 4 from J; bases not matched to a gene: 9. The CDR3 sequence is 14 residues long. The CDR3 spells CSASNRGRRYEQYF. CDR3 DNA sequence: TGCAGTGCTAGTAACAGGGGCCGCCGGTACGAGCAGTACTTC.

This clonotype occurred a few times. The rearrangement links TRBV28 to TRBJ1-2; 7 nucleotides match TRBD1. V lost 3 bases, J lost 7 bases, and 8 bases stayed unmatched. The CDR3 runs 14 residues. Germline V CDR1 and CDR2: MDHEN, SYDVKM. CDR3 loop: CASSLGDSFGGYTF. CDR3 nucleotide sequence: TGTGCCAGCAGTTTGGGGGACAGTTTTGGTGGCTACACCTTC.

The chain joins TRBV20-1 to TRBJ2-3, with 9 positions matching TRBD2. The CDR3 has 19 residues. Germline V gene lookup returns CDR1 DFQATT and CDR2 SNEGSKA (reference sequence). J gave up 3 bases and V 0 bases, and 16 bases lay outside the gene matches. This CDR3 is CSARDHVAGVVYGTDTQYF. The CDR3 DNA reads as TGCAGTGCTAGAGATCACGTAGCGGGAGTCGTTTACGGGACAGATACGCAGTATTTT.

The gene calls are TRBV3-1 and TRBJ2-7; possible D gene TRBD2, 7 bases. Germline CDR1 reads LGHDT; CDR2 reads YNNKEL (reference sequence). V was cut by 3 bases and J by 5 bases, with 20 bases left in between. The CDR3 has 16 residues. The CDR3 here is CASSHDGWGGGNEQYF. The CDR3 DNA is TGTGCCAGCAGCCACGACGGGTGGGGGGGCGGAAACGAGCAGTACTTC.

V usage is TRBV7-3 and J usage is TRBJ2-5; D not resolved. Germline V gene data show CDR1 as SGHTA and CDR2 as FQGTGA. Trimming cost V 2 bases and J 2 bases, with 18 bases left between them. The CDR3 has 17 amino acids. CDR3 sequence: CASSLYSRGRIQETQYF. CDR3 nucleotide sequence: TGTGCCAGCAGCTTATATTCCCGCGGACGGATTCAAGAGACCCAGTACTTC. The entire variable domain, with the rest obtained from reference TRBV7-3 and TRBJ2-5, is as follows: GAGVSQTPSNKVTEKGKYVELRCDPISGHTALYWYRQSLGQGPEFLIYFQGTGAADDSGLPNDRFFAVRPEGSVSTLKIQRTERGDSAVYLCASSLYSRGRIQETQYFGPGTRLLVL.

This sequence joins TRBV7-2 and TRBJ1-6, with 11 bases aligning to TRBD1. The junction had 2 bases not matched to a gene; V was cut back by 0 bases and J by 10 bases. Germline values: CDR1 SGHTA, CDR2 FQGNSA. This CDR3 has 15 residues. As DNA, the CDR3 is TGTGCCAGCAGCTTAGCCGGGACAGGGGGATCACCCCTCCACTTT. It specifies CASSLAGTGGSPLHF.

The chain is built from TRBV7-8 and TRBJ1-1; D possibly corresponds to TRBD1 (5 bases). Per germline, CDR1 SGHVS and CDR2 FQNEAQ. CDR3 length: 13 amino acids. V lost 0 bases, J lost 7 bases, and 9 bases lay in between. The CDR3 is CASSLANQGEAFF. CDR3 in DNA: TGTGCCAGCAGCTTAGCGAACCAGGGTGAAGCTTTCTTT.

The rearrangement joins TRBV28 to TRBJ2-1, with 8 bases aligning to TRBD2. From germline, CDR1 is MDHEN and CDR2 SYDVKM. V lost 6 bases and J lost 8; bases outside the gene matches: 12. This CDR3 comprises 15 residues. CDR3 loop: CASSPLAGSYDEQFF. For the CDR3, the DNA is TGTGCCAGCAGCCCCTTAGCGGGGTCTTATGATGAGCAGTTCTTC. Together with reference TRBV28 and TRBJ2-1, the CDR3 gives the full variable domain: DVKVTQSSRYLVKRTGEKVFLECVQDMDHENMFWYRQDPGLGLRLIYFSYDVKMKEKGDIPEGYSVSREKKERFSLILESASTNQTSMYLCASSPLAGSYDEQFFGPGTRLTVL.

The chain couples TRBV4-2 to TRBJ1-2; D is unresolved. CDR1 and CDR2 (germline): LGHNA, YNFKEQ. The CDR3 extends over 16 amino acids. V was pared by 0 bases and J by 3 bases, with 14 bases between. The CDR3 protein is CASSQDPAAGHYGYTF. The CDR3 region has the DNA TGTGCCAGCAGCCAAGATCCGGCAGCTGGGCACTATGGCTACACCTTC.

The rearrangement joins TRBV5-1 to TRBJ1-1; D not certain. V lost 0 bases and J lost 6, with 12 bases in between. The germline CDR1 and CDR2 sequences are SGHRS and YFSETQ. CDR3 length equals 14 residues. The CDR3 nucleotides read TGCGCCAGCAGCTTGGTTCCGGAACGGGCTGAAGCTTTCTTT. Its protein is CASSLVPERAEAFF.

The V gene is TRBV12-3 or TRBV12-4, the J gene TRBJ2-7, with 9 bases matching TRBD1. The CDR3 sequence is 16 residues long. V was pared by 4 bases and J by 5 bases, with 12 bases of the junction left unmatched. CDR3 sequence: CASSSSGTGFPHEQYF. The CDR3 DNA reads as TGTGCCAGCAGTTCCTCCGGGACAGGGTTCCCCCACGAGCAGTACTTC.

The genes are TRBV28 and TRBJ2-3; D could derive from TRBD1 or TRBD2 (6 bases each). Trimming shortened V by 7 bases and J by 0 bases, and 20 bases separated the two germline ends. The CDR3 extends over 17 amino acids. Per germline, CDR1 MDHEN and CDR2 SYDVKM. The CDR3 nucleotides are TGTGCCAGCACCCCCCTAGGGGGGAGATCTAGCACAGATACGCAGTATTTT. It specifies CASTPLGGRSSTDTQYF.

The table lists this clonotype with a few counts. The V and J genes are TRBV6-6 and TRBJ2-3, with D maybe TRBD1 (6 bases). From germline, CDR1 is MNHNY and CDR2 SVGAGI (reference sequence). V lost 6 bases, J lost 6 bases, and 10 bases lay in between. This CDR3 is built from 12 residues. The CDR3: CASRPRGDTQYF. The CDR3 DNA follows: TGTGCCAGCAGGCCCAGGGGTGATACGCAGTATTTT.

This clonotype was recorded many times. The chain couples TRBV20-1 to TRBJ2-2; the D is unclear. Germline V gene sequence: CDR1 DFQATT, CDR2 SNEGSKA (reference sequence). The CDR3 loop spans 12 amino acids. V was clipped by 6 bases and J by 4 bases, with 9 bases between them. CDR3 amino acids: CSATDPTGELFF. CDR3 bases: TGCAGTGCGACGGATCCCACCGGGGAGCTGTTTTTT.

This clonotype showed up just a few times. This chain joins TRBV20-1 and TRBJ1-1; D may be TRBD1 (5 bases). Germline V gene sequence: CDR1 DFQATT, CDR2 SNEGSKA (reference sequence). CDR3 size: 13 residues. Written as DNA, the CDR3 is TGCCTCTCGGGGTTCGGGGGGAACACTGAAGCTTTCTTT. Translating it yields CLSGFGGNTEAFF.